The 2 T cell receptor beta chains listed next were all sequenced from one sample in a study of cytomegalovirus exposure and HLA in healthy donors. PCR amplification relied on 60 Vbeta primers (plus 13 Jbeta primers). Data came from immunoSEQ multiplex PCR; TCRdb stores just in-frame clones and leaves some out. The sample holds more than 150,000 clones; about four fifths are singletons and the top ten take 1.5% to 2%. The sample was PBMCs. The receptors come from a woman aged 25 to 45 in good health and CMV-seronegative.

This chain uses TRBV19 with TRBJ1-1, with a weak D call TRBD1 (5 bases). The CDR3 consists of 14 residues. V shed 6 bases and J shed 3 bases, with 14 bases lying between them. The germline CDR1 and CDR2 sequences are LNHDA and SQIVND (reference sequence). The CDR3 DNA is TGTGCCAGTAGCGTCGGGGGTGGGGACACTGAAGCTTTCTTT. This encodes CASSVGGGDTEAFF.

The CDR3 protein is CASSLALGGSYEQYF. In DNA, the CDR3 is TGTGCCAGCAGCTTAGCCCTCGGGGGGTCCTACGAGCAGTACTTC. The chain has TRBV7-2 and TRBJ2-7; 7 positions match TRBD2. The CDR3 has 15 residues. Germline V gene lookup returns CDR1 SGHTA and CDR2 FQGNSA. Unmatched junction bases numbered 3, after V lost 0 bases and J lost 1 base.